The 17 T cell receptor beta chains below were found in one sample sequenced in a study of shared clonotypes between healthy human individuals. Measured with immunoSEQ multiplex PCR; TCRdb has only the in-frame clones, and not every one. The sample includes about a million clones, 70% to 85% seen only once; the top ten take almost 0.9%. Sequenced input: memory CD4+ T cells from PBMCs. The subset was: CD45RA-negative fraction. Source of these receptors: a man aged 18-30 years in good health. Some clones in this sample may be carry-over from other donors' samples.

This clone was observed a single time. The J gene is TRBJ2-1, the V gene TRBV6-1; D not certain. This CDR3 has 11 amino acids. The germline V gene has CDR1 MNHNS and CDR2 SASEGT. The V end was cut by 8 bases, the J end by 5 bases, with 7 bases between. In nucleotides, the CDR3 is TGTGCCAGCTCCAAAAACAATGAGCAGTTCTTC. It is translated as CASSKNNEQFF.

The chain links TRBV27 to TRBJ1-2, with D perhaps matching TRBD1 (6 bases). Germline V gene lookup returns CDR1 MNHEY and CDR2 SMNVEV (reference sequence). This CDR3 has 14 residues. Trimming stripped 5 bases from V and 2 bases from J, with 12 bases between. The CDR3 protein is CASSPAGTNYGYTF. CDR3 in DNA: TGTGCCAGCAGTCCCGCCGGGACAAACTATGGCTACACCTTC.

The chain carries TRBV27 and TRBJ1-3; D perhaps matches TRBD1 (5 bases). The CDR3 covers 19 residues. In germline, CDR1 is MNHEY, CDR2 SMNVEV (reference sequence). Trimming removed 4 bases at V and 4 bases at J, with 26 bases between. The CDR3 is CASSSSLIGTLSWGNTIYF. In DNA form, the CDR3 reads TGTGCCAGCAGTTCCTCCTTGATCGGGACCCTATCGTGGGGAAACACCATATATTTT.

This clone was recorded a few times. V gene TRBV5-6 combines with J gene TRBJ1-2, with D perhaps matching TRBD1 (6 bases). Germline V lookup: CDR1 SGHDT, CDR2 YYEEEE. This CDR3 spans 15 amino acids. Trimming removed 0 bases at V and 4 bases at J, with 13 bases between. The CDR3 loop reads CASSLAQGERYGYTF. The CDR3 nucleotides read TGTGCCAGCAGCTTGGCACAGGGTGAACGCTATGGCTACACCTTC.

On this clone: This probably arose from a read error, given a far larger clone one base away. This chain uses TRBV4-1 with TRBJ2-5; D not resolved. Looked up from germline, CDR1 is MGHRA and CDR2 is YSYEKL. Deletions cut 4 bases from V and 1 base from J, with 10 bases between. There are 14 residues in the CDR3. The CDR3 nucleotides are TGCGCCAGCAGCCGAGTAGGGATCCAAGAGACCCAGTACTTC. Translating it yields CASSRVGIQETQYF.

This CDR3 is CASRRGVNTEAFF. The CDR3, as DNA: TGCGCCAGCAGAAGGGGGGTGAACACTGAAGCTTTCTTT. The chain carries TRBV5-1 and TRBJ1-1; perhaps TRBD1 as D (6 bases). V lost 5 bases and J 0 bases, leaving 8 bases between the germline ends. CDR3 length: 13 amino acids. Germline V gene sequence: CDR1 SGHRS, CDR2 YFSETQ.

The V call is TRBV9, the J call TRBJ2-5; 7 nucleotides agree with TRBD1. The CDR3 extends over 15 amino acids. Losses at the gene ends were 4 bases for V and 2 bases for J; bases not matched to a gene: 8. Per the germline V gene, CDR1 is SGDLS and CDR2 is YYNGEE. In DNA, the CDR3 is TGTGCCAGCAGCCCCATCTCGACAGGGCAAGAGACCCAGTACTTC. This sequence encodes CASSPISTGQETQYF.

Remarks on this clone: This CDR3 is also generated by other DNA sequences in the sample. The V call is TRBV5-4, the J call TRBJ2-1; D perhaps matches TRBD1 (6 bases). V lost 0 bases to trimming and J lost 1 base, with 8 bases between them. The CDR3 is 15 amino acids. CDR1 and CDR2 from the germline V gene are SGHNT and YYREEE (reference sequence). The CDR3 region is CASSLETGSYNEQFF. In nucleotides, the CDR3 is TGTGCCAGCAGCTTGGAAACAGGGTCCTACAATGAGCAGTTCTTC.

This rearrangement joins TRBV18 to TRBJ2-3, with 7 bases that match TRBD1. Germline V gene lookup returns CDR1 KGHSH and CDR2 LQKENI. The CDR3 runs to 18 residues. Trimming cost V 5 bases and J 4 bases; bases outside gene matches: 18. The CDR3 DNA reads as TGTGCCAGCTCATCTCGGGACAGAGGGTTAGTCGGGGCAGATACGCAGTATTTT. The encoded protein is CASSSRDRGLVGADTQYF.

V gene TRBV10-1 combines with J gene TRBJ2-3, with 7 bases that match TRBD1. Germline lookup yields CDR1 WNHNN and CDR2 SYGVQD (reference sequence). V shed 6 bases, J shed 2 bases, and the junction held 8 bases outside the gene matches. The CDR3 consists of 15 residues. CDR3 nucleotide sequence: TGCGCCAGCAGCCCCGGGACAGAAAACACAGATACGCAGTATTTT. It translates to CASSPGTENTDTQYF.

V is TRBV12-5 and J is TRBJ2-7; D might be TRBD2 (5 bases). The V gene lost 0 bases and the J gene lost 0 bases, with 12 bases spanning the gap. This CDR3 is 16 amino acids long. Looked up from germline, CDR1 is LGHNT and CDR2 is FRNRAP. The CDR3 DNA reads as TGTGCTAGTGGTTTGGTACGCCCAGGAGGCTCCTACGAGCAGTACTTC. Amino acids: CASGLVRPGGSYEQYF.

The rearrangement joins TRBV2 to TRBJ1-2, with 8 bases identical to TRBD1. CDR1 is SNHLY, CDR2 FYNNEI, per germline. V gave up 4 bases and J gave up 4 bases; unmatched junction bases: 8. The CDR3 runs to 15 residues. The CDR3: CASSGGQGALYGYTF. Written as DNA, the CDR3 is TGTGCCAGCAGTGGAGGGCAGGGGGCGCTCTATGGCTACACCTTC.

The chain is built from TRBV30 and TRBJ1-5; D call uncertain. This CDR3 contains 13 residues. V gave up 5 bases and J gave up 4 bases, with 12 bases separating them. Germline lookup yields CDR1 GTSNPN and CDR2 SVGIG (reference sequence). For the CDR3, the DNA is TGTGCCTGGCAAACTGGGAGAAATCAGCCCCAGCATTTT. Protein sequence: CAWQTGRNQPQHF.

The J gene is TRBJ2-5, the V gene TRBV4-2; TRBD2 agrees at 9 bases. The V segment lost 0 bases and the J segment 4 bases; nucleotides outside the gene matches: 12. CDR1 is LGHNA and CDR2 is YNFKEQ in the germline V gene. This CDR3 spans 18 amino acids. DNA for the CDR3: TGTGCCAGCAGCCAAGAGATAGGTGGCGGGAGGGCCTTAGAGACCCAGTACTTC. It translates to CASSQEIGGGRALETQYF.

This clone was counted many times. The CDR3, as DNA: TGTGCCAGCGCAAGGACTAGCGGGGCCTACAATGAGCAGTTCTTC. It yields the protein CASARTSGAYNEQFF. V usage is TRBV2 and J usage is TRBJ2-1; TRBD2 matches at 12 bases. The CDR3 is made up of 15 amino acids. Trimming cost V 8 bases and J 2 bases; bases outside gene matches: 4. Germline CDR1 reads SNHLY; CDR2 reads FYNNEI.

This clone was seen once. The chain links TRBV5-6 to TRBJ1-5, with 7 bases identical to TRBD1. The V and J ends lost 4 bases and 0 bases, in that order; junction bases with no gene match: 13. The CDR3 consists of 18 residues. In germline, CDR1 is SGHDT, CDR2 YYEEEE. This chain's CDR3 is CASSRQKGAGGSNQPQHF. The CDR3 DNA follows: TGTGCCAGCAGCCGCCAAAAGGGGGCAGGCGGTAGCAATCAGCCCCAGCATTTT.

On this clone: This specimen includes other DNA sequences encoding the same CDR3. This chain joins TRBV5-1 and TRBJ2-1, with TRBD1 matching 8 bases. CDR3 length: 14 residues. The germline CDR1 and CDR2 sequences are SGHRS and YFSETQ. Germline trimming cut 0 bases from V and 7 bases from J; bases unmatched to any gene: 3. CDR3 sequence (DNA): TGCGCCAGCAGCTTGGGGACAGGGAGGAATGAGCAGTTCTTC. Translating it yields CASSLGTGRNEQFF.